Listed below are T cell receptor beta chains from one sample, sequenced in a study of PD-L1 blockade in urothelial cancer. Libraries were prepared by immunoSEQ multiplex PCR; TCRdb keeps only in-frame clonotypes and omits some of them. The sample carries 100,000 or so clones, 90% to 95% recorded once. This specimen consisted of PBMCs, obtained around atezolizumab (anti-PD-L1) treatment. These receptors were obtained from a woman older than 75 with urothelial cancer. CDR3s include the opening cysteine and the closing phenylalanine or tryptophan. D genes are given only for firm matches. Clone size, where shown, is once, few, many, or a class for clones that have expanded.

j_call d_call clone_size v_call cdr3_nt cdr3_aa
TRBJ2-3 TRBD2 NA TRBV11-2 TGTGCCAGCAGCTCCCCGGGACTAGCGGGAGGGTTTTCCACAGATACGCAGTATTTT CASSSPGLAGGFSTDTQYF
TRBJ2-1 TRBD2 NA TRBV10-3 TGTGCCATCAGTGAGTCGCTAGCGGGAGACAATGAGCAGTTCTTC CAISESLAGDNEQFF
TRBJ2-5 NA NA TRBV19 TGTGCCACCACACCAGGGTCTCGAGAGACCCAGTACTTC CATTPGSRETQYF
TRBJ2-3 TRBD2 NA TRBV27 TGTGCCAGCAGTTTATCGACGGGAGGGCGAGATACGCAGTATTTT CASSLSTGGRDTQYF
TRBJ1-1 NA once TRBV7-3 TGTGCCAGCAGCCCCCAAGCGGGAGGGAACACTGAAGCTTTCTTT CASSPQAGGNTEAFF
TRBJ2-3 TRBD2 NA TRBV7-8 TGTGCCAGCAGCTTCGGCGGGGGGGGCAACACAGATACGCAGTATTTT CASSFGGGGNTDTQYF
TRBJ2-7 NA NA TRBV11-2 TGTGCCAGCAGCTTAGTTGGGAGGCGGTACGAGCAGTACTTC CASSLVGRRYEQYF
TRBJ2-7 NA NA TRBV11-2 TGTGCCAGCTGCCTTTTGGCGGGCAGTAGCTCCTACGAGCAGTACTTC CASCLLAGSSSYEQYF
TRBJ1-4 NA NA TRBV15 TGTGCCACCAGCATACAAGTAGACACGAAACTGTTTTTT CATSIQVDTKLFF
TRBJ2-2 TRBD1 NA TRBV5-1 TGCGCCAGCAGCTGGGACAGGGGTGGCACCGGGGAGCTGTTTTTT CASSWDRGGTGELFF
TRBJ2-1 TRBD2 NA TRBV5-1 TGCGCCAGCAGCTGGGGACTAGCGGGGGCCTACAATGAGCAGTTCTTC CASSWGLAGAYNEQFF
TRBJ1-5 NA NA TRBV6-1 TGTGCCAGCAGTAGATACCGGGACAACAATCAGCCCCAGCATTTT CASSRYRDNNQPQHF
TRBJ2-3 NA NA TRBV7-6 TGTGCCAGCAGCTCCCAGGGCCCCACAGATACGCAGTATTTT CASSSQGPTDTQYF
TRBJ2-2 TRBD2 NA TRBV2 TGTGCCACCTCGGGTGCAGCGGGATATACCGGGGAGCTGTTTTTT CATSGAAGYTGELFF
TRBJ2-5 NA NA TRBV4-2 TGTGCCAGCAGTTGGGAGGAGGGGACCCAGTACTTC CASSWEEGTQYF
TRBJ2-2 NA NA TRBV2 TGTGCCAGCAGTGAAGGAGGGTCCGGGGAGCTGTTTTTT CASSEGGSGELFF
TRBJ2-7 NA NA TRBV6-1 TGTGCCAGCAGTTTACAGGTAGAGCAGTACTTC CASSLQVEQYF
TRBJ1-3 TRBD1 NA TRBV6-6 TGTGCCAGCAGTTATGAGGGGGCAGGAGGAAACACCATATATTTT CASSYEGAGGNTIYF
TRBJ2-7 TRBD2 NA TRBV6-1 TGTGCCAGCAGTGAAGATCGCGGGAGAGACGGGCAGTACTTC CASSEDRGRDGQYF
TRBJ2-3 TRBD2 NA TRBV9 TGTGCCAGCAGCGTAGCTGGGCGGGAGGGGGATACGCAGTATTTT CASSVAGREGDTQYF
TRBJ1-2 TRBD1 NA TRBV10-3 TGTGCCATCAGCTCGACAGGGGGCGGCGACTACACCTTC CAISSTGGGDYTF
TRBJ1-1 NA NA TRBV7-9 TGTGCCAGCAGCTCCCAGAACACTGAAGCTTTCTTT CASSSQNTEAFF
TRBJ1-4 NA NA TRBV28 TGTGCCAGCAGTGGGGGGAACCTGGGGGGGGAAAAACTGTTTTTT CASSGGNLGGEKLFF
TRBJ2-1 TRBD1 NA TRBV29-1 TGCAGCGTTGGAGTCAGAACAGGGGGCGTTTCGGATGAGCAGTTCTTC CSVGVRTGGVSDEQFF
TRBJ2-1 TRBD2 NA TRBV28 TGTGCCAGCCTAGCCTTAACTAGCGGGAGGGCATCCTACAATGAGCAGTTCTTC CASLALTSGRASYNEQFF
TRBJ1-1 NA NA TRBV9 TGTGCCAGCAGCGTAGGGGGGGTGGACACTGAAGCTTTCTTT CASSVGGVDTEAFF
TRBJ2-4 NA NA TRBV5-4 TGTGCCAGCAGCTTGGCCGGCCCTTCGGGGGCCAAAAACATTCAGTACTTC CASSLAGPSGAKNIQYF
TRBJ2-1 TRBD2 once TRBV4-2 TGTGCCAGCAGCCCTACCGGGACTAGCTTCTACAATGAGCAGTTCTTC CASSPTGTSFYNEQFF
TRBJ2-3 NA NA TRBV9 TGTGCCAGCAGCGTAGGAGGACAGGATACGCAGTATTTT CASSVGGQDTQYF
TRBJ2-1 TRBD2 NA TRBV9 TGTGCCAGCAGCGTAGATAGAGGGCTAGCGGGGACCAATGAGCAGTTCTTC CASSVDRGLAGTNEQFF
TRBJ1-1 TRBD1 NA TRBV5-5 TGTGCCAGCAGCGCCCGGACAGGGTCTGGCACTGAAGCTTTCTTT CASSARTGSGTEAFF
TRBJ2-5 NA NA TRBV6-1 TGTGCCGGAGGACTATTGGACCAAGAGACCCAGTACTTC CAGGLLDQETQYF
TRBJ2-5 TRBD2 once TRBV7-2 TGTGCCAGCAGTGGCGGGAGAAGGGAGACCCAGTACTTC CASSGGRRETQYF
TRBJ2-1 NA NA TRBV7-8 TGTGCCAGCAGCTTAAGGCGGGGTCGTATCCTAACTTCCTACAATGAGCAGTTCTTC CASSLRRGRILTSYNEQFF
TRBJ2-7 TRBD1 NA TRBV5-4 TGTGCCAGCAGCTTGGGGGGGGCTCCGGGACAGGGCTACGAGCAGTACTTC CASSLGGAPGQGYEQYF
TRBJ2-5 NA NA TRBV6-5 TGTGCCAGCAGTTACGACGAGGTTGAGACCCAGTACTTC CASSYDEVETQYF
TRBJ2-2 NA NA TRBV5-1 TGCGCCAGCAGCTTGGCGGGACTGAACACCGGGGAGCTGTTTTTT CASSLAGLNTGELFF
TRBJ2-3 NA NA TRBV9 TGTGCCAGCAGCCCTGGGGAGGTTACGCAGTATTTT CASSPGEVTQYF
TRBJ2-3 TRBD2 NA TRBV10-1 TGCGCCAGCAGTGAGCCAGGCGGGAGGGCCCGAGATACGCAGTATTTT CASSEPGGRARDTQYF
TRBJ2-7 NA once TRBV28 TGTGCCAGCAGTTTTGGACCTTCCCTATTTACCAGGGTAGGGACCTACGAGCAGTACTTC CASSFGPSLFTRVGTYEQYF
TRBJ2-5 TRBD1 NA TRBV13 TGTGCCAGCAGCTCCCAACAGGGGGCCGAGACCCAGTACTTC CASSSQQGAETQYF
TRBJ2-3 TRBD2 NA TRBV6-5 TGTGCCAGCATCCCTAGCGGGAGGGCAGATACGCAGTATTTT CASIPSGRADTQYF
TRBJ1-2 NA NA TRBV30 TGTGCCTGGAGCGAACCCCGGCGGGCGGACTATGGCTACACCTTC CAWSEPRRADYGYTF
TRBJ2-1 TRBD2 NA TRBV5-4 TGTGCCATCCCTGGGGGGGAGCCCTCCTACAATGAGCAGTTCTTC CAIPGGEPSYNEQFF
TRBJ1-1 NA NA TRBV11-2 TGTGCCAGCAGCTCCATGGGGGGAGGGGCTGAAGCTTTCTTT CASSSMGGGAEAFF
TRBJ1-5 NA NA TRBV5-1 TGCGCCAGCAGCTTGGGCCAGAATAATCAGCCCCAGCATTTT CASSLGQNNQPQHF
TRBJ2-7 NA NA TRBV28 TGTGCCAGCAGTTTTCGGGGGGCGGATCAGTACTTC CASSFRGADQYF
TRBJ2-1 NA NA TRBV4-2 TGTGCCAGCAGCCAAGGAGGGGGTGAGGGGGAGCAGTTCTTC CASSQGGGEGEQFF